This T cell receptor (beta chain) originates from a study of cytomegalovirus exposure and HLA in healthy donors. Findings of the study overall: TCR beta chain V- and J-gene trimming was linked, in a later analysis, to a missense variant in DCLRE1C.

V lost 5 bases and J lost 0, with 3 bases in between. Germline assignment: CDR1 MNHEY and CDR2 SMNVEV (reference sequence). The CDR3 spans 12 residues. With regard to this clone: Antigen unknown. Different DNA sequences within this sample yield the same CDR3.

Both 60 Vbeta primers and 13 Jbeta primers went into the PCR. This table comes from immunoSEQ multiplex PCR, and its TCRdb copy is limited to in-frame clones, with some not included. Among 100,000 to 150,000 clones listed, around 74% were seen once. Input material: PBMCs. The chain employs TRBV27 and TRBJ2-3; D not resolved. The sequence was obtained from a man aged 40-49 years in good health and CMV-seropositive. CDR3 coding DNA: TGTGCCAGCAGTCCAAGCACAGATACGCAGTATTTT. Translated: CASSPSTDTQYF.